This T cell receptor beta chain was identified during a study of blood T cell repertoires in COVID-19. Looked up from germline, CDR1 is MNHNY and CDR2 is SVGAGI (reference sequence). Unmatched junction bases numbered 7, after V lost 8 bases and J lost 0 bases. The CDR3 is 15 residues long. Original handling: Amplification of reference gene primers provided the estimated nucleated cell counts. TCRdb keeps only in-frame clones here, not all; method: immunoSEQ multiplex PCR. That table gives V, J and clone size, and the DNA gave D and trimming. The sample records 250,000 or so clones, 70% to 90% being singletons.

This receptor was obtained from a man aged 18 to 29 with active or convalescent COVID-19. Sequenced input: peripheral blood. The chain couples TRBV6-6 to TRBJ1-3, with 7 bases aligning to TRBD1. For the CDR3, the DNA is TGTGCCAGCGCCTGGGACAGCATCTCTGGAAACACCATATATTTT. This gives the protein CASAWDSISGNTIYF.